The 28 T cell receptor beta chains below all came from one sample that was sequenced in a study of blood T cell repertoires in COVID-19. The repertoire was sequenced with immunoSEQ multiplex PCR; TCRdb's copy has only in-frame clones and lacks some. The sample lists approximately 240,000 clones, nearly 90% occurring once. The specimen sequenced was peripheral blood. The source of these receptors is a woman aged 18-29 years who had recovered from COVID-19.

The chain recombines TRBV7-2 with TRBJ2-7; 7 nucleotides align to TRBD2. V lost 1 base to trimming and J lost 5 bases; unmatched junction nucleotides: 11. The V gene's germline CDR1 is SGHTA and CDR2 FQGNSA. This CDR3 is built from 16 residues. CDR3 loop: CASSLVRAGVGNEQYF. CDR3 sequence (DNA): TGTGCCAGCAGCTTAGTAAGGGCGGGAGTGGGGAACGAGCAGTACTTC.

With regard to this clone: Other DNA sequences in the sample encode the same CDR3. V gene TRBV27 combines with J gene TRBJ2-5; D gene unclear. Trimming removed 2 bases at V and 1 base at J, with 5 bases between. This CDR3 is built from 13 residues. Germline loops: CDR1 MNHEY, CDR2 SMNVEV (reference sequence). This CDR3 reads CASSLGSQETQYF. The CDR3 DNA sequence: TGTGCCAGCAGTTTAGGCTCCCAAGAGACCCAGTACTTC.

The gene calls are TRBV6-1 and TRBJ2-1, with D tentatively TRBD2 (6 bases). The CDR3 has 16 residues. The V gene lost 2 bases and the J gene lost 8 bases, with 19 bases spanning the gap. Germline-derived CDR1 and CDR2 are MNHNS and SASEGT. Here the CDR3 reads CASSEIFAGGPYEQFF. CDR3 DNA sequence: TGTGCCAGCAGTGAAATTTTCGCCGGAGGGCCCTATGAGCAGTTCTTC.

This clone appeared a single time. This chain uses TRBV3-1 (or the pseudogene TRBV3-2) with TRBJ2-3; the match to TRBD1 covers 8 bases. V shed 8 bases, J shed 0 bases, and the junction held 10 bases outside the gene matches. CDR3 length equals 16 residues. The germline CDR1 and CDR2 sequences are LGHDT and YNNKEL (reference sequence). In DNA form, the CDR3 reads TGTGCCAGCGAGGACAGGGATGCCCCCAGCACAGATACGCAGTATTTT. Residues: CASEDRDAPSTDTQYF.

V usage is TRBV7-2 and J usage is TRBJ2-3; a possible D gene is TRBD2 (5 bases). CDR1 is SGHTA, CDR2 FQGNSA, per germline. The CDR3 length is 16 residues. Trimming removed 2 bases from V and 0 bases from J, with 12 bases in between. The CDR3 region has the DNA TGTGCCAGCAGCTTATGGGAGCGTATTAGCACAGATACGCAGTATTTT. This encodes CASSLWERISTDTQYF.

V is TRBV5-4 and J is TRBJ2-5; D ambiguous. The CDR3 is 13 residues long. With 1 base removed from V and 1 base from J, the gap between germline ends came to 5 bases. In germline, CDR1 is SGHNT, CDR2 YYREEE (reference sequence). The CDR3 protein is CASSLQLQETQYF. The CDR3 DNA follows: TGTGCCAGCAGCTTGCAACTCCAAGAGACCCAGTACTTC.

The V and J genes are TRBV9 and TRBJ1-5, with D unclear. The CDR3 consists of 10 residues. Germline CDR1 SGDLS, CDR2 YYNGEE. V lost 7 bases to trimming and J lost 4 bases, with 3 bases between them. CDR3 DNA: TGTGCCAGCCTTAATCAGCCCCAGCATTTT. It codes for CASLNQPQHF. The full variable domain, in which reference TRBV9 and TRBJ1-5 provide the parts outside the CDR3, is DSGVTQTPKHLITATGQRVTLRCSPRSGDLSVYWYQQSLDQGLQFLIQYYNGEERAKGNILERFSAQQFPDLHSELNLSSLELGDSALYFCASLNQPQHFGDGTRLSIL.

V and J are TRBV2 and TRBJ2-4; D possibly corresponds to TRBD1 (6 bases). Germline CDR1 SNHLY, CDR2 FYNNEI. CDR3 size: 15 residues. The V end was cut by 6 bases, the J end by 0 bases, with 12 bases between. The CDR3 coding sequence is TGTGCCAGCAGCATACAGGGTCTAGCCAAAAACATTCAGTACTTC. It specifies CASSIQGLAKNIQYF. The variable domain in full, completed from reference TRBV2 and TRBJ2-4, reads EPEVTQTPSHQVTQMGQEVILRCVPISNHLYFYWYRQILGQKVEFLVSFYNNEISEKSEIFDDQFSVERPDGSNFTLKIRSTKLEDSAMYFCASSIQGLAKNIQYFGAGTRLSVL.

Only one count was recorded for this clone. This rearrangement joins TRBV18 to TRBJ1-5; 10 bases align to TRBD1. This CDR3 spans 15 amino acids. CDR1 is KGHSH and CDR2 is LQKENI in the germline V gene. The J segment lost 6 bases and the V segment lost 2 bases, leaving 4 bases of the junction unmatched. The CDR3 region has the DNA TGTGCCAGCTCACCATTCGGGACAGGGGTTCAGCCCCAGCATTTT. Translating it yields CASSPFGTGVQPQHF.

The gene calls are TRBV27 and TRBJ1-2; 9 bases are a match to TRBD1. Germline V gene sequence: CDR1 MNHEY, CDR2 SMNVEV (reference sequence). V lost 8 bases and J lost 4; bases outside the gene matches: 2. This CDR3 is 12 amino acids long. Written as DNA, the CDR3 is TGTGCCAGCTCGGGACAGGGCTATGGCTACACCTTC. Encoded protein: CASSGQGYGYTF.

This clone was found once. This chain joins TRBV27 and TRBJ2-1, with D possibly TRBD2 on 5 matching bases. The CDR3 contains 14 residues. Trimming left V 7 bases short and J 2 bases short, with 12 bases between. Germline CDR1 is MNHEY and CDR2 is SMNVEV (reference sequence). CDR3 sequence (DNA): TGTGCCAGCAACCCGGGATTTACCTACAATGAGCAGTTCTTC. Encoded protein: CASNPGFTYNEQFF.

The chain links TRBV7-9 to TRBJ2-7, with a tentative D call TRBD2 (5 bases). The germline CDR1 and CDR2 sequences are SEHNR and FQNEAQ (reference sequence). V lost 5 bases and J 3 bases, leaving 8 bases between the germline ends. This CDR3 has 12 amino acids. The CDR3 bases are TGTGCCAGCAGCGCGGGCCGCTACGAGCAGTACTTC. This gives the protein CASSAGRYEQYF.

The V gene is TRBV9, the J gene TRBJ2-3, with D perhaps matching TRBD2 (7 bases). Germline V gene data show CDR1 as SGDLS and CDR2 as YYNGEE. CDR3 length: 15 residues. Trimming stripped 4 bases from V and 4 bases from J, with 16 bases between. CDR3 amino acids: CASSSGEGDPDTQYF. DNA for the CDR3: TGTGCCAGCAGCTCAGGGGAGGGGGACCCAGATACGCAGTATTTT.

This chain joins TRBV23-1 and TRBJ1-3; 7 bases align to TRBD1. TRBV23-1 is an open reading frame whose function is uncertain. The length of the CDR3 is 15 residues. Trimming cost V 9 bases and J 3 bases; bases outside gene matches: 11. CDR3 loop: CARIEGAKDGNTIYF. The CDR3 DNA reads TGCGCCAGAATTGAGGGGGCAAAGGATGGAAACACCATATATTTT.

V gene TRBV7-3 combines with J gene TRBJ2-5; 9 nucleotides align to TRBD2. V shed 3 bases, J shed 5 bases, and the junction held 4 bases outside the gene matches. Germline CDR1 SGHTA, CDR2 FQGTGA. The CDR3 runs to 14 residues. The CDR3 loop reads CASSFLAGYETQYF. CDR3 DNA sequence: TGTGCCAGCAGCTTCCTAGCGGGATATGAGACCCAGTACTTC.

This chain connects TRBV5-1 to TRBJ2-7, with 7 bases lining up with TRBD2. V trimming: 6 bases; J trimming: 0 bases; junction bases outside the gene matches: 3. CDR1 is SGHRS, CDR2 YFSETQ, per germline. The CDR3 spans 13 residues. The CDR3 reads CASTAGTSYEQYF. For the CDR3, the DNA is TGCGCCAGCACAGCGGGGACCTCCTACGAGCAGTACTTC.

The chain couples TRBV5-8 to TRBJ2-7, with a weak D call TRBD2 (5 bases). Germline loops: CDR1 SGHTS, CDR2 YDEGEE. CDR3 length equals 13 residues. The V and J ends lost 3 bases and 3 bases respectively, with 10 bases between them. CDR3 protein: CASSSGFYYEQYF. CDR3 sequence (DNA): TGTGCCAGCAGCTCGGGGTTCTACTACGAGCAGTACTTC.

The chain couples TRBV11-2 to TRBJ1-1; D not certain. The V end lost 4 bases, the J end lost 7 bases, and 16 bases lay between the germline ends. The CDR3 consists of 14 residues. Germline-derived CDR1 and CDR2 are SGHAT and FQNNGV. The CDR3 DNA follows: TGTGCCAGCAGCTCCCGAGGCAGCGCGATTGAAGCTTTCTTT. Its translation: CASSSRGSAIEAFF.

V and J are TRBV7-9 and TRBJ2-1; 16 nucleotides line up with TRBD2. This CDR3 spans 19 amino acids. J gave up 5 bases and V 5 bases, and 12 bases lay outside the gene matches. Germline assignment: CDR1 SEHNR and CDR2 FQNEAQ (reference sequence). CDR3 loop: CASSPDGTSGRGLDNEQFF. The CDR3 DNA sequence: TGTGCCAGCAGCCCAGACGGGACTAGCGGGAGGGGGTTGGACAATGAGCAGTTCTTC.

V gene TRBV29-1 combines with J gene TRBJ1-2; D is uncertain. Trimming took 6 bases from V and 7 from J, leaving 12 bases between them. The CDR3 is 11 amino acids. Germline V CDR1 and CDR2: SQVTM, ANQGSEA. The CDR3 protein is CSVFLSGGYTF. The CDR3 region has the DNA TGCAGCGTGTTCCTATCCGGTGGCTACACCTTC.

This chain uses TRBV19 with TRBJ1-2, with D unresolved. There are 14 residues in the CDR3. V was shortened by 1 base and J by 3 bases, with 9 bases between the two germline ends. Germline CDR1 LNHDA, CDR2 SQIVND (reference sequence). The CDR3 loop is CASSIVWGDYGYTF. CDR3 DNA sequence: TGTGCCAGTAGTATAGTCTGGGGAGACTATGGCTACACCTTC.

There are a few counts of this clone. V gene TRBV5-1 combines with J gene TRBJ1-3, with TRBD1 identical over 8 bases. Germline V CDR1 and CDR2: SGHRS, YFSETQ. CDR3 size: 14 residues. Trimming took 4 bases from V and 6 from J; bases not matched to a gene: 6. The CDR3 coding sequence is TGCGCCAGCAGCCCAGGGACAGGCACAAACACCATATATTTT. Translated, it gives CASSPGTGTNTIYF.

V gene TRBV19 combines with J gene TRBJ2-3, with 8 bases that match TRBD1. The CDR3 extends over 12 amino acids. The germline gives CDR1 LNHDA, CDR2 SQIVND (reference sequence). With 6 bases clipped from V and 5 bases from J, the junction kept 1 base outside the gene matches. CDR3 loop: CASRTGEDTQYF. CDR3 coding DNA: TGTGCCAGTAGGACAGGGGAAGATACGCAGTATTTT.

In DNA, the CDR3 is TGTGCCAGCAGCCACCCGGACAGTTACTATGGCTACACCTTC. This sequence encodes CASSHPDSYYGYTF. V gene TRBV5-8 combines with J gene TRBJ1-2; D may be TRBD1 (6 bases). This CDR3 has 14 amino acids. V lost 4 bases to trimming and J lost 3 bases, with 13 bases between them. Germline CDR1 SGHTS, CDR2 YDEGEE.

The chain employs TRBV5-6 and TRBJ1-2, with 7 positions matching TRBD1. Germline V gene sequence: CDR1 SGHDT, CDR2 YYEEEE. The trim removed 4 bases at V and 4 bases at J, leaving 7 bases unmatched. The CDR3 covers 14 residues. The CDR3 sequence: CASSVTGVGYGYTF. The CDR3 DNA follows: TGTGCCAGCAGCGTAACAGGGGTGGGCTATGGCTACACCTTC.

The CDR3 loop is CSAGRTEAFF. Here the CDR3 DNA reads TGCAGCGCCGGGAGAACTGAAGCTTTCTTT. The chain has TRBV29-1 and TRBJ1-1; D gene uncertain. Germline CDR1 and CDR2: SQVTM and ANQGSEA. The CDR3 runs 10 residues. Trimming removed 7 bases from V and 5 bases from J, with 8 bases in between.

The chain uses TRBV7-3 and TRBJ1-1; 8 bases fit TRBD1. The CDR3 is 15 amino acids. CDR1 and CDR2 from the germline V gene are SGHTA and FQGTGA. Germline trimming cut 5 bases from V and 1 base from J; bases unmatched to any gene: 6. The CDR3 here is CASSKVRGRNTEAFF. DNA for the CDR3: TGTGCCAGCAGCAAAGTCAGGGGGCGGAACACTGAAGCTTTCTTT.

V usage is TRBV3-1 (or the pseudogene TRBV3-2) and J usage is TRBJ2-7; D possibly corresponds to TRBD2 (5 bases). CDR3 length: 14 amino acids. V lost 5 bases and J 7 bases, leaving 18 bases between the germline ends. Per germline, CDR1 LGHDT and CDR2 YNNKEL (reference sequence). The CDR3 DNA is TGTGCCAGCAGCTCTGGGAGATACGGTACAGAGCAGTACTTC. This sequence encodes CASSSGRYGTEQYF.